This is a list of T cell receptor beta chains from one sample in a study of CD8+CD57+ T cells in acquired aplastic anemia. TCRdb reprocessed the reads via MiXCR and lists one record per CDR3 protein. This table holds around 180,000 distinct CDR3 sequences, roughly 50% found once. The sequencing input was sorted CD4+, CD8+, or CD8+CD57+ T cells (not recorded which) from PBMCs. All receptors come from a human donor with aplastic anemia. Each CDR3 is given with its conserved first and last residue. A D gene is named only where the DNA matches it firmly. Size is omitted from some rows. Given values are once, few, many or a class for expanded clones.

V gene,D gene,clone size,J gene,CDR3 DNA,CDR3 protein
TRBV20-1,-,-,TRBJ2-7,TGCAGTGCTAGGGTCTTATCCGGGAGAGTGAGTTACGAGCAGTACTTC,CSARVLSGRVSYEQYF
TRBV19,-,-,TRBJ2-7,TGTGCCAGTAAATGGGCAGGCGGTTCCTACGAGCAGTACTTC,CASKWAGGSYEQYF
TRBV5-1,-,-,TRBJ1-2,TGCGCCAGCAGCCCAAGGACAGCGGACTATGGCTACACCTTC,CASSPRTADYGYTF
TRBV7-9,TRBD2,many,TRBJ2-7,TGTGCCAGCACCCGTCTAGCGGGCTACGAGCAGTACTTC,CASTRLAGYEQYF
TRBV19,TRBD2,-,TRBJ2-1,TGTGCCAGTAGTATGCGACTAGCGGGGGTAAATGAGCAGTTCTTC,CASSMRLAGVNEQFF
TRBV11-2,TRBD2,-,TRBJ2-7,TGTGCCAGCAGCTTAGGAGGGCCTAGCGGTACCTACGAGCAGTACTTC,CASSLGGPSGTYEQYF
TRBV10-3,TRBD1,few,TRBJ1-2,TGTGCCATCAAAGACAGGGGAAGGGGTGGCTACACCTTC,CAIKDRGRGGYTF
TRBV20-1,TRBD2,many,TRBJ2-1,TGCAGTGCTAGAGATGATTCGGTGCTAGCGGGAAGATCTGAGCAGTTCTTC,CSARDDSVLAGRSEQFF
TRBV12-3/TRBV12-4,TRBD1,-,TRBJ1-2,TGTGCCAGCAGACCGGGACAGGGCTGGTCTGGCTACACCTTC,CASRPGQGWSGYTF
TRBV10-2,-,-,TRBJ2-7,TGCGCCAGCATCCAGAGGGGGAGCTCCTACGAGCAGTACTTC,CASIQRGSSYEQYF
TRBV18,-,-,TRBJ2-7,TGTGCCAGCTCACCACAGGTTGTAGGTCGGGACCAACCCTACGAGCAGTACTTC,CASSPQVVGRDQPYEQYF
TRBV7-9,-,many,TRBJ1-2,TGTGCCAGCAGCCAAATCAGGGGCGACTATGGCTACACCTTC,CASSQIRGDYGYTF
TRBV15,-,-,TRBJ2-7,TGTGCCACCAGCAGAGATTTGAAGGATTACGAGCAGTACTTC,CATSRDLKDYEQYF
TRBV28,TRBD1,once,TRBJ1-1,TGTGCCAGCAGCTTAGCGAGACGGACAGGGGGCGTGAAAACTGAAGCTTTCTTT,CASSLARRTGGVKTEAFF
TRBV19,TRBD1,-,TRBJ2-1,TGTGCCAGTAGTATACAGGGGGCCAGTGAGCAGTTCTTC,CASSIQGASEQFF
TRBV7-2,TRBD1,-,TRBJ2-7,TGTGCCAGCAGCTTAGGGGGCAGGGGGCTGTACGAGCAGTACTTC,CASSLGGRGLYEQYF
TRBV29-1,TRBD2,once,TRBJ2-3,TGCAGCGTTGCGACTAGCGGGGGCCTTACGCAGTATTTT,CSVATSGGLTQYF
TRBV6-4,-,many,TRBJ2-7,TGTGCCAGCAGTGACTCGATGCCTGACATTAGCTCCTACGAGCAGTACTTC,CASSDSMPDISSYEQYF
TRBV24-1,-,many,TRBJ2-7,TGTGCCACCAGTGATTTGACCAGACGATACTTC,CATSDLTRRYF
TRBV20-1,-,many,TRBJ2-7,TGCAGTGCCCAAGGAGACAGGTCCCGCGAGCAGTACTTC,CSAQGDRSREQYF